This entry features one T cell receptor (beta chain) sequence. The antigen remains undetermined. The sample originates from a study of shared clonotypes between healthy human individuals. About the research overall: A couple of women and a few men aged 18 to 49 made up the donors.

Study-level results: Rarefaction indicated that sorted-subset sequencing remained incomplete although depth was large. Generation probability values for non-shared clonotypes were lower than those for clonotypes shared by all four donors. Sampling included only blood; tissue repertoires likely differ.

Germline V gene data show CDR1 as MNHEY and CDR2 as SVGAGI. With 2 bases removed from V and 3 bases from J, the gap between germline ends came to 17 bases. The CDR3 contains 16 residues. Using immunoSEQ multiplex PCR, the repertoire was profiled, and TCRdb retains in-frame clones only, with some absent. The sample includes hundreds of thousands of clones, roughly 95% seen only once; the top ten take more than 0.085%. Terminally differentiated effector memory CD45RA+ cells were excluded by CCR7 positive selection of CD45RO-negative cells. What was sequenced was naive CD8+ T cells sorted from blood. The receptor was derived from a woman aged 30 to 39 in good health. The chain uses TRBV6-5 and TRBJ2-7; D possibly corresponds to TRBD1 (6 bases). The CDR3 DNA is TGTGCCAGCAGTTACAACTCGGGGACACAGAACTACGAGCAGTACTTC. Protein product: CASSYNSGTQNYEQYF.